The present TCR beta chain was sequenced within a study of T cells after posttransplantation cyclophosphamide. Overall study findings and caveats: Later blood repertoires were often dominated by clones from the donor CD8+ memory compartment. TRB clonality was highly associated with recipient CMV seropositivity and reactivation. TRB overlap between skin or GI tissue T cells and blood was limited.

The related graft donor's blood sample was taken on the day of bone marrow donation. This clone was observed at least ten times. What it recognizes is unknown. Germline V gene sequence: CDR1 LNHNV, CDR2 YYDKDF (reference sequence). The V gene lost 5 bases and the J gene lost 0 bases, with 23 bases spanning the gap. The CDR3 has 20 residues. TCRdb keeps only in-frame clones here, not all; method: immunoSEQ multiplex PCR. Listed for the sample are about 24,000 clones, none seen a single time. The sample was PBMCs. This receptor was identified in a woman aged 45-59 years in good health, CMV-negative, and a related stem cell transplant donor. The chain is built from TRBV15 and TRBJ2-6, with D perhaps TRBD1 (6 bases). The CDR3 protein is CATSERGWGRSSSGANVLTF. The CDR3 bases are TGTGCCACCAGCGAACGTGGATGGGGGCGTTCCAGCTCTGGGGCCAACGTCCTGACTTTC.